A selection of T cell receptor beta chains follows, all from one sample in a study of OX40 agonist ivuxolimab in advanced cancers. The repertoire was sequenced with immunoSEQ multiplex PCR; TCRdb's copy has only in-frame clones and lacks some. The sample holds some 86,000 clones, roughly 88% seen once. Sequenced here: CD4+ or CD8+ T cells sorted from blood, sampled in a trial of the OX40 agonist ivuxolimab. The receptors shown here come from an adult with an advanced solid tumor such as melanoma, head and neck, liver or kidney cancer. CDR3s leave out the opening cysteine and the closing phenylalanine or tryptophan. D genes are given only for firm matches.

CDR3 protein,D gene,J gene,V gene
ASTTDRGGGYT,TRBD1,TRBJ1-2,TRBV2
ASSHLTGDANTGELF,TRBD1,TRBJ2-2,TRBV4-1
ATSTGWGSGNTIY,.,TRBJ1-3,TRBV15
ASSLALTQGLSVGQPQH,TRBD1,TRBJ1-5,TRBV7-8
ASSQAGRELNQPQH,.,TRBJ1-5,TRBV4-1
ASSRQVAGDQKLF,.,TRBJ1-4,TRBV4-2
ASSFFPSGSGANVLT,.,TRBJ2-6,TRBV27
ASSTGLAGDDTQY,TRBD2,TRBJ2-3,TRBV18
ASSLDLGGGDSPLH,.,TRBJ1-6,TRBV5-6
ASRDRSGSPLH,TRBD1,TRBJ1-6,TRBV2
ASSARTANTEAF,.,TRBJ1-1,TRBV9
ASSSYPGPRTGELF,.,TRBJ2-2,TRBV7-2
ASSLVAGGQLTQY,TRBD2,TRBJ2-5,TRBV19
ASSEGWEQY,.,TRBJ2-7,TRBV25-1
ASSLFPQRDRGRQPQH,TRBD1,TRBJ1-5,TRBV28
AIQGMTEAF,.,TRBJ1-1,TRBV10-3
ASSSQGNTQY,.,TRBJ2-3,TRBV6-5
ASSIDSGVYNEQF,TRBD2,TRBJ2-1,TRBV19
ASRRTGGGNQPQH,TRBD1,TRBJ1-5,TRBV6-6
ASSYRRLTSGETQY,TRBD2,TRBJ2-5,TRBV6-8
ASSSGVGQF,.,TRBJ2-1,TRBV27
ASSLEAIQETQY,.,TRBJ2-5,TRBV5-1